This T cell receptor (beta chain) originates from a study of OX40 agonist ivuxolimab in advanced cancers. Study summary: The patients got ivuxolimab, which is an agonistic anti-OX40 (CD134) antibody. Findings and limits, study-wide: Also showing low normalized T-cell clonal expansion were some of the nonresponders.

For this clone: As yet, its antigen is unknown.

Trimming took 1 base from V and 3 from J, leaving 10 bases between them. CDR1 SGHNT and CDR2 YENEEA come from the germline V gene. The CDR3 contains 15 residues. Some clones are missing from TCRdb's copy, which holds only in-frame ones; the method was immunoSEQ multiplex PCR. Altogether tens of thousands of clones are present, 81% being singletons, with the ten largest covering 5%. The sequencing here drew on CD4+ or CD8+ T cells sorted from blood, taken in a trial of the OX40 agonist ivuxolimab. The TCR was taken from an adult with an advanced solid tumor such as melanoma, head and neck, liver or kidney cancer. The V call is TRBV11-3, the J call TRBJ2-4; D possibly corresponds to TRBD1 (5 bases). The CDR3: CASSLGRTFKNIQYF. The DNA for the CDR3 is TGTGCCAGCAGCTTAGGTCGGACATTCAAAAACATTCAGTACTTC.